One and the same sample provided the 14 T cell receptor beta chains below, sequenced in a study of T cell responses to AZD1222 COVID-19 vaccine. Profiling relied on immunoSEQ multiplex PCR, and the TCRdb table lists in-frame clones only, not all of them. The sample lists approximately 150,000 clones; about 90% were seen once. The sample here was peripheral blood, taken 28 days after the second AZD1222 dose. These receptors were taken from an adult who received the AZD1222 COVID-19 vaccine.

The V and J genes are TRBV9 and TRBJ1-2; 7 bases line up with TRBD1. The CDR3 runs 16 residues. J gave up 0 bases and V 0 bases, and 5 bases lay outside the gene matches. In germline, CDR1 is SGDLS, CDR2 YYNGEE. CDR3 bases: TGTGCCAGCAGCGTAGCCCAGGGGGGAACTAACTATGGCTACACCTTC. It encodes CASSVAQGGTNYGYTF.

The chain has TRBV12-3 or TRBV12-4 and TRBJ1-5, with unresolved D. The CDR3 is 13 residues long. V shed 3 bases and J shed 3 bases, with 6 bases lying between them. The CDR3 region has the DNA TGTGCCAGCAGTTTGAACAACAATCAGCCCCAGCATTTT. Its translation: CASSLNNNQPQHF.

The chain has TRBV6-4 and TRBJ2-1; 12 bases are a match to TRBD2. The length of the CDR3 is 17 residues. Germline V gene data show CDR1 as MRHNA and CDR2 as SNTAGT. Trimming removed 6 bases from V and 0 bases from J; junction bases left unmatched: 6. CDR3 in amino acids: CASSLGLAGPSYNEQFF. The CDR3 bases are TGTGCCAGCAGCCTAGGACTAGCGGGGCCCTCCTACAATGAGCAGTTCTTC.

CDR3 region: CASSVTGGGTDTQYF. The CDR3 DNA reads TGTGCCAGCAGCGTTACAGGGGGGGGGACAGATACGCAGTATTTT. The chain employs TRBV2 and TRBJ2-3, with TRBD1 as a possible D gene (8 bases). Germline V gene lookup returns CDR1 SNHLY and CDR2 FYNNEI. Between the trimmed V and J ends, which lost 6 bases and 3 bases, there was a span of 16 bases. This CDR3 contains 15 residues.

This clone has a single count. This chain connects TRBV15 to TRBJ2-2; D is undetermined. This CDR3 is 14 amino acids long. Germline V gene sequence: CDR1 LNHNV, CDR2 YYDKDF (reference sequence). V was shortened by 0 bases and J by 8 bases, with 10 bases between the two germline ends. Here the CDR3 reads CATSRDIQLGELFF. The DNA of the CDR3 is TGTGCCACCAGCAGAGATATCCAGTTAGGGGAGCTGTTTTTT.

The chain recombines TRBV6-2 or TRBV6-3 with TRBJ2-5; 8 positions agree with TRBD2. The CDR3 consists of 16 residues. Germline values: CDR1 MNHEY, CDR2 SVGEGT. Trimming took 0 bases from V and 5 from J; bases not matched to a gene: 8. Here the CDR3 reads CASSYSTRGGRETQYF. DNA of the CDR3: TGTGCCAGCAGTTACTCGACTCGCGGGGGGCGCGAGACCCAGTACTTC.

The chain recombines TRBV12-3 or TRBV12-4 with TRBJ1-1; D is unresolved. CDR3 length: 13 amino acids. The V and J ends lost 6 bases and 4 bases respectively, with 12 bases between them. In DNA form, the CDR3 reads TGTGCCAGCAGGATCCTCGGGTCCACTGAAGCTTTCTTT. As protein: CASRILGSTEAFF.

The CDR3 DNA follows: TGTGCCAGCAGCTTAGGCAGGGTGCATGGCTACACCTTC. Translation gives CASSLGRVHGYTF. The chain links TRBV7-9 to TRBJ1-2; D may be TRBD1 (5 bases). The CDR3 extends over 13 amino acids. V lost 1 base and J lost 6, with 9 bases in between. CDR1 and CDR2 (germline): SEHNR, FQNEAQ (reference sequence).

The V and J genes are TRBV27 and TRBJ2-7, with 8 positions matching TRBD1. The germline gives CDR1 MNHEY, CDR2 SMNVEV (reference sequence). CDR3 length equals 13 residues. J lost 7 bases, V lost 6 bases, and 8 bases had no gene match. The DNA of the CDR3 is TGTGCCAGCAGCCGGACAGGGAGTTGGGAGCAGTACTTC. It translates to CASSRTGSWEQYF.

The CDR3 nucleotides are TGTGCCAGCAGCTTAGGAGCAGCGGGGGCCTTTTACGAGCAGTACTTC. Amino acids: CASSLGAAGAFYEQYF. The V gene is TRBV7-2, the J gene TRBJ2-7, with TRBD2 matching 8 bases. Losses at the gene ends were 1 base for V and 4 bases for J; bases not matched to a gene: 9. Per the germline V gene, CDR1 is SGHTA and CDR2 is FQGNSA. The CDR3 has 16 amino acids.

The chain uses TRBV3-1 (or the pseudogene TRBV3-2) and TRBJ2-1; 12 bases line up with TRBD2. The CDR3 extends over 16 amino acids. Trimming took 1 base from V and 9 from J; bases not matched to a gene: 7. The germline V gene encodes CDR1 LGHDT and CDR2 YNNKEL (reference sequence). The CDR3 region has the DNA TGTGCCAGCAGCCAAGGGTTTCTAGCGGGAGGGCCTGAGCAGTTCTTC. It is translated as CASSQGFLAGGPEQFF.

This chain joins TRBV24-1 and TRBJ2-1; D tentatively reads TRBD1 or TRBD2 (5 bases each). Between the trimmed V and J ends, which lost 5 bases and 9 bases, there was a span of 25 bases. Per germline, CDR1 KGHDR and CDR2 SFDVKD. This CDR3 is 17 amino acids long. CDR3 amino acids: CATSGSGTPTRVSEQFF. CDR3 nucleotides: TGTGCCACCAGTGGTTCCGGGACCCCAACCCGAGTCTCTGAGCAGTTCTTC.

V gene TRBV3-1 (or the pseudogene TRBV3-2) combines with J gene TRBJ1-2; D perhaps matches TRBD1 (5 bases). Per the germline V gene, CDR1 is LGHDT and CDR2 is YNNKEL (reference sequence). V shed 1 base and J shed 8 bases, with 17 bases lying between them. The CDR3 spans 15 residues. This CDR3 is CASSQAPGPGRGYTF. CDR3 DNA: TGTGCCAGCAGCCAAGCTCCTGGCCCGGGGCGCGGCTACACCTTC.

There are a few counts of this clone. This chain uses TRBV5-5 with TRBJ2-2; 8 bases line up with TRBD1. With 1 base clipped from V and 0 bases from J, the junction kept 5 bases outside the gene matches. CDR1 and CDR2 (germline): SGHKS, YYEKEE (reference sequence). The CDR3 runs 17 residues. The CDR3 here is CASSLLSGGPNTGELFF. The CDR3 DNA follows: TGTGCCAGCAGCTTGCTATCAGGGGGCCCGAACACCGGGGAGCTGTTTTTT.